This T cell receptor beta chain came from a study of graft-versus-host responses after intestinal transplantation (dated by TCRdb to the early 2020s). About the full investigation: The transplants that recipients received were multivisceral, liver-intestinal, or isolated intestinal. Rather than going through the commercial service, samples from three later patients were sequenced in-house on an Illumina MiSeq and processed with MiXCR. To identify alloreactive clones, pre-transplant mixed lymphocyte reaction products were sequenced and then compared with unstimulated pre-transplant donor and recipient T cells. A peak of at least 4% donor T cells among recipient peripheral blood mononuclear cells was the definition used for donor T cell macrochimerism. A cohort of 24 intestinal transplant recipients, including one retransplant, was enrolled, and 3 patients lacking pretransplant specimens were excluded. After intestinal transplantation, graft-versus-host and host-versus-graft alloreactive T cell clones were followed in the graft, circulation and bone marrow using bulk TCR-beta CDR3 sequencing. Every recipient was given anti-thymocyte globulin induction, followed by around three years of maintenance tacrolimus and steroids.

The protocol used for the library was the immunoSEQ multiplex PCR assay. Adaptive Biotechnologies carried out high-throughput TCR-beta CDR3 sequencing of genomic DNA for most patients. Per the original workflow: TCR sequencing data for over 15 patients were retrieved from Adaptive's ImmunoSEQ software; three other patients were processed with MiXCR and VDJtools. CDR3 nucleotide sequences shared between donor and recipient were removed because the origin of such sequences could not be assigned. At least 2-fold expansion over unstimulated cells and a minimum CFSE-low frequency of 0.002% (template counts) or 0.001% (read counts) were required for clones to be classified as alloreactive. A clone was considered mappable if detected in the sequenced pre-transplant spleen, lymph node, or MLR CFSE-low populations of the donor or recipient. The cumulative frequency of alloreactive clones was calculated as a percentage of all sequences, weighted by copy number. TCRdb stores this immuneACCESS table with in-frame sequences only. Part of the clones is absent; in the studies checked, under half of the shortfall reflects unresolved V genes, and no reason is known for the rest. V, J and clone size are taken as reported in that table, and D and trimming were inferred from the DNA itself. Across this sample there are about 15,000 clones, with around three fifths seen only once. Roughly 12% of the sample rests with the top ten.

Intraepithelial and lamina propria lymphocytes were isolated from graft specimens using dithiothreitol, EDTA incubations and collagenase D digestion. Serial intestinal graft biopsy specimens collected up to 600 days after transplant underwent bulk TCR-beta sequencing. This clone has a handful of counts. Its antigen is currently not known. Per-base qualities were not stored, and no clone one base away is much larger. The germline V gene (reference sequence) sets CDR1 to SEHNR and CDR2 to FQNEAQ. From its cysteine to its phenylalanine, the CDR3 spans 14 amino acids. CDR3 DNA only is kept here, 42 bases in frame from base 1. V is cut by 3 bases and J by 2 bases, and the space between the germline ends is 10 bases. Summary of the overall study and its limitations: GvH clones turned up in recipient bone marrow, with some appearing earlier in ileal mucosa or blood, a pattern consistent with an intestinal mucosal origin. Early after transplant, declines in HvG clones were associated with peak levels of circulating GvH clones. In the allografts of patients with donor T cell macrochimerism, GvH to HvG T cell clonal ratios were high. The conclusions were limited by the relatively low number and heterogeneity of the intestinal transplant patients.

This receptor chain uses TRBV7-9 and TRBJ1-1, and the D gene may be TRBD1, 5 bases matching. This specimen consisted of ileum tissue, obtained 524 days after transplant. The clonotype originates from a human patient who received an intestinal transplant, so some T cells may come from the graft donor. The CDR3 region: CASSFRAPNTEAFF. The DNA sequence is as follows: TGTGCCAGCAGCTTCAGGGCCCCAAACACTGAAGCTTTCTTT.